This is a list of T cell receptor beta chains from one sample in a study of T-cell reconstitution after alpha-beta-depleted transplantation in children. TCRdb reprocessed the PCR reads with MiXCR, giving one entry per CDR3 protein. The repertoire holds about 510,000 distinct CDR3 sequences, with over 10% as singletons. This specimen was PBMCs, mostly from graft donor cells, taken 180 days after TCRalphabeta/CD19-depleted stem cell transplant. The receptors stem from a female patient aged 2 to 10 who had a stem cell transplant for aplastic anemia, so the T cells may come from the graft donor. The CDR3 runs from the conserved cysteine through the conserved F or W. D genes are given only for firm matches. Expanded clones get a size class; other rows say once, few or many, or leave the size out.

clone_size	v_call	d_call	j_call	cdr3_aa	cdr3_nt
few	TRBV20-1	NA	TRBJ1-2	CSAPWGGGANYGYTF	TGCAGTGCCCCTTGGGGAGGCGGGGCTAACTATGGCTACACCTTC
NA	TRBV5-1	NA	TRBJ1-4	CASSALQGRGEKLFF	TGCGCCAGCAGCGCCTTACAGGGTCGCGGTGAAAAACTGTTTTTT
few	TRBV4-3	NA	TRBJ1-5	CASSQDSPGRGLQHF	TGCGCCAGCAGCCAAGATTCCCCCGGAAGAGGACTCCAGCATTTT
few	TRBV18	NA	TRBJ1-1	CASSSSLGTVEAFF	TGTGCCAGCTCATCCTCCCTTGGGACGGTTGAAGCTTTCTTT
NA	TRBV12-3/TRBV12-4	TRBD1	TRBJ1-2	CASSSRTGENYGYTF	TGTGCCAGCAGTTCCAGGACAGGGGAAAATTATGGCTACACCTTC
few	TRBV7-2	NA	TRBJ2-7	CASSTNQLDEQYF	TGTGCCAGCAGCACCAACCAGCTAGACGAGCAGTACTTC
NA	TRBV7-9	NA	TRBJ2-4	CASSFGVLAKNIQYF	TGTGCCAGCAGCTTCGGGGTCCTGGCCAAAAACATTCAGTACTTC
NA	TRBV20-1	TRBD1	TRBJ1-2	CSGGQGLKSRDRGLKYGYTF	TGCAGTGGGGGTCAGGGATTGAAGTCCCGGGACAGGGGTTTGAAGTATGGCTACACCTTC
NA	TRBV12-3/TRBV12-4	NA	TRBJ1-5	CASSLAFRGNNQPQHF	TGTGCCAGCAGTTTAGCGTTTAGGGGAAACAATCAGCCCCAGCATTTT
NA	TRBV6-1	NA	TRBJ1-1	CASSEGLTGPEAFF	TGTGCCAGCAGTGAAGGTTTGACGGGCCCTGAAGCTTTCTTT
few	TRBV10-3	NA	TRBJ1-4	CAISGPVGEKLFF	TGTGCCATCAGTGGGCCGGTTGGTGAAAAACTGTTTTTT
NA	TRBV10-3	TRBD2	TRBJ2-1	CAISAPWTSGNDEQFF	TGTGCCATCAGTGCCCCCTGGACTAGCGGGAACGATGAGCAGTTCTTC
many	TRBV28	NA	TRBJ1-5	CASSPPGGQPQHF	TGTGCCAGCAGTCCCCCCGGGGGGCAGCCCCAGCATTTT
NA	TRBV12-5	NA	TRBJ2-1	CASGLSWSRNEQFF	TGTGCTAGTGGTTTGAGCTGGTCTAGGAATGAGCAGTTCTTC
many	TRBV3-1	NA	TRBJ2-1	CASSLELEQFF	TGTGCCAGCAGCCTGGAACTAGAGCAGTTCTTC
few	TRBV20-1	NA	TRBJ1-5	CSAQKSNQPQHF	TGCAGTGCACAAAAAAGCAATCAGCCCCAGCATTTT
many	TRBV18	TRBD2	TRBJ2-1	CASSPSSVGLAGAYNEQFF	TGTGCCAGCTCACCTAGTTCTGTCGGACTAGCGGGAGCTTACAATGAGCAGTTCTTC
NA	TRBV5-5	NA	TRBJ2-1	CASSLAVRGPLGGNEQFF	TGTGCCAGCAGCTTGGCGGTCCGGGGGCCCCTCGGGGGGAATGAGCAGTTCTTC
few	TRBV11-2	NA	TRBJ2-5	CASSLYRGWDLFQETQYF	TGTGCCAGCAGCTTATACCGGGGATGGGACTTATTTCAAGAGACCCAGTACTTC
NA	TRBV7-2	NA	TRBJ2-1	CASSSVYNEQFF	TGTGCCAGCAGCTCCGTTTACAATGAGCAGTTCTTC
many	TRBV5-1	NA	TRBJ2-2	CASSLVLAANTGELFF	TGCGCCAGCAGCTTGGTCCTAGCAGCGAACACCGGGGAGCTGTTTTTT
many	TRBV27	TRBD1	TRBJ2-7	CASSFMAGTGSNEQYF	TGTGCCAGCAGTTTCATGGCGGGGACAGGGTCTAACGAGCAGTACTTC
NA	TRBV2	NA	TRBJ1-1	CASRPWGIGAAFF	TGTGCCAGCAGGCCCTGGGGAATTGGGGCAGCTTTCTTT
few	TRBV20-1	NA	TRBJ2-7	CSARRDTYEQYF	TGCAGTGCCAGACGGGACACGTACGAGCAGTACTTC
NA	TRBV28	NA	TRBJ2-3	CASSLLSWEGTDTQYF	TGTGCCAGCAGCCTACTGTCGTGGGAGGGCACAGATACGCAGTATTTT
few	TRBV20-1	NA	TRBJ2-6	CSAPNSGANVLTF	TGCAGTGCTCCGAACTCTGGGGCCAACGTCCTGACTTTC
NA	TRBV12-3/TRBV12-4	NA	TRBJ1-6	CASSFTSGWNSPLHF	TGTGCCAGCAGTTTCACATCGGGTTGGAATTCACCCCTCCACTTT
NA	TRBV6-2/TRBV6-3	NA	TRBJ1-5	CAFPGRGLSNQPQHF	TGTGCCTTCCCCGGACGGGGATTAAGCAATCAGCCCCAGCATTTT
few	TRBV28	NA	TRBJ2-3	CASSTRRGTDTQYF	TGTGCCAGCAGTACACGTAGAGGGACAGATACGCAGTATTTT
many	TRBV12-5	NA	TRBJ1-1	CASGLGGGSEAFF	TGTGCTAGTGGTTTAGGGGGGGGGTCTGAAGCTTTCTTT
few	TRBV4-3	NA	TRBJ1-1	CASSQKGYTEAFF	TGCGCCAGCAGCCAAAAAGGTTACACTGAAGCTTTCTTT
NA	TRBV4-3	NA	TRBJ2-2	CASSQEGRTGELFF	TGCGCCAGCAGCCAGGAGGGTCGGACCGGGGAGCTGTTTTTT
NA	TRBV28	NA	TRBJ2-7	CASSLFQGNYEQYF	TGTGCCAGCAGTTTATTCCAGGGGAACTACGAGCAGTACTTC
NA	TRBV19	NA	TRBJ2-1	CASSIRVSYNEQFF	TGTGCCAGTAGTATAAGGGTCTCCTACAATGAGCAGTTCTTC
few	TRBV29-1	NA	TRBJ2-2	CSAREGELFF	TGCAGCGCTCGAGAAGGGGAGCTGTTTTTT
few	TRBV5-1	NA	TRBJ1-1	CASSLQMGANTEAFF	TGCGCCAGCAGCTTGCAAATGGGGGCGAACACTGAAGCTTTCTTT
few	TRBV5-1	TRBD1	TRBJ1-4	CASGQGARDEKLFF	TGCGCCAGCGGCCAGGGGGCGCGGGATGAAAAACTGTTTTTT
few	TRBV24-1	TRBD1	TRBJ2-1	CATSKGGQGLYEQFF	TGTGCCACCTCTAAGGGGGGACAGGGTCTCTATGAGCAGTTCTTC
NA	TRBV24-1	TRBD2	TRBJ2-1	CATSAAGARIF	TGTGCCACCAGTGCAGCGGGAGCACGGATCTTC
NA	TRBV11-2	TRBD2	TRBJ2-6	CASSSRLAGISGANVLTF	TGTGCCAGCAGCTCCCGACTAGCGGGAATCTCTGGGGCCAACGTCCTGACTTTC
NA	TRBV14	NA	TRBJ2-3	CASSMGADTQYF	TGTGCCAGCAGCATGGGAGCTGATACGCAGTATTTT
few	TRBV7-6	NA	TRBJ2-5	CASSLEGRTTRGETQYF	TGTGCCAGCAGCTTAGAGGGCAGGACAACCCGGGGAGAGACCCAGTACTTC
NA	TRBV7-8	TRBD2	TRBJ2-7	CATVHSLAGSYEQYF	TGTGCCACCGTCCACTCACTAGCGGGGTCCTACGAGCAGTACTTC
many	TRBV5-1	NA	TRBJ2-1	CASSLDFSSYNEQFF	TGCGCCAGCAGCTTGGACTTCTCCTCCTACAATGAGCAGTTCTTC
many	TRBV5-1	TRBD2	TRBJ2-3	CASSLTSGRDTQYF	TGCGCCAGCAGCTTGACTAGCGGGAGGGATACGCAGTATTTT
many	TRBV5-4	NA	TRBJ1-2	CASSWASSGTPTPNYGYTF	TGTGCCAGCAGCTGGGCCTCCTCCGGGACACCCACCCCTAACTATGGCTACACCTTC
few	TRBV5-1	NA	TRBJ2-6	CASSFTAPSSGANVLTF	TGCGCCAGCAGCTTCACAGCCCCGTCCTCTGGGGCCAACGTCCTGACTTTC
few	TRBV30	NA	TRBJ2-1	CAWSVLPPTYNEQFF	TGTGCCTGGAGTGTCCTTCCTCCAACCTACAATGAGCAGTTCTTC
many	TRBV18	NA	TRBJ1-1	CASSPPKGRKNTEAFF	TGTGCCAGCTCACCACCGAAGGGACGGAAGAACACTGAAGCTTTCTTT
few	TRBV20-1	NA	TRBJ2-1	CSANPGRPLYNEQFF	TGCAGTGCTAACCCGGGACGCCCTCTCTACAATGAGCAGTTCTTC
few	TRBV20-1	TRBD2	TRBJ2-5	CSARTRREVWETQYF	TGCAGTGCTAGAACCCGGCGGGAGGTATGGGAGACCCAGTACTTC
few	TRBV5-1	NA	TRBJ2-5	CASSLATPKQETQYF	TGCGCCAGCAGCTTGGCAACACCAAAGCAAGAGACCCAGTACTTC
few	TRBV25-1	TRBD2	TRBJ2-1	CASSDLAESYNEQFF	TGTGCCAGCAGTGACCTAGCGGAATCCTACAATGAGCAGTTCTTC
NA	TRBV27	NA	TRBJ2-7	CASRERQLARGEQYF	TGTGCCAGCAGGGAACGCCAGCTGGCTCGGGGCGAGCAGTACTTC
few	TRBV7-2	TRBD2	TRBJ2-3	CASSRTSGAPDTQYF	TGTGCCAGCAGCCGGACTAGCGGGGCCCCAGATACGCAGTATTTT
few	TRBV13	TRBD2	TRBJ2-3	CASSSLADEYTDTQYF	TGTGCCAGCAGCTCCCTAGCGGATGAGTACACAGATACGCAGTATTTT
few	TRBV29-1	NA	TRBJ1-1	CSVSLNTEAFF	TGCAGCGTTTCACTGAACACTGAAGCTTTCTTT
few	TRBV9	NA	TRBJ2-1	CASSLGMSSYNEQFF	TGTGCCAGCAGCTTAGGGATGAGCTCCTACAATGAGCAGTTCTTC
few	TRBV3-1	NA	TRBJ1-6	CASSQLGSPLHF	TGTGCCAGCAGCCAGCTGGGGTCACCCCTCCACTTT